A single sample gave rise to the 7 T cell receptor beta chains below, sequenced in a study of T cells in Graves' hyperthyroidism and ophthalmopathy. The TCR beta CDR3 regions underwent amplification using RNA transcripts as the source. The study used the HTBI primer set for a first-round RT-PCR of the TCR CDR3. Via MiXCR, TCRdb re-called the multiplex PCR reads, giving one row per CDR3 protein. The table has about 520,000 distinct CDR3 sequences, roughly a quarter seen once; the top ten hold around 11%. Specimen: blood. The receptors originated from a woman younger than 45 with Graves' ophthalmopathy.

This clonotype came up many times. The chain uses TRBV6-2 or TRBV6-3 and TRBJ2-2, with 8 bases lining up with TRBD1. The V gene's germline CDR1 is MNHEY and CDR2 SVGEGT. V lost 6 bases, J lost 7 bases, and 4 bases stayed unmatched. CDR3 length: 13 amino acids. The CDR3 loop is CASRGQGFGELFF. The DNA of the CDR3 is TGTGCCAGCAGAGGACAGGGATTCGGGGAGCTGTTTTTT.

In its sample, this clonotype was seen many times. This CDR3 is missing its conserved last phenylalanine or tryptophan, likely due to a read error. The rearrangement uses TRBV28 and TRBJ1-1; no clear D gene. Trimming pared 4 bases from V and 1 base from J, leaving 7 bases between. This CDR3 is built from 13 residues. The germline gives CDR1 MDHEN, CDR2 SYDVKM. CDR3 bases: TGTGCCAGCAGTTGGGGTTCGAACACTGAAGCTTTCCTT. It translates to CASSWGSNTEAFL.

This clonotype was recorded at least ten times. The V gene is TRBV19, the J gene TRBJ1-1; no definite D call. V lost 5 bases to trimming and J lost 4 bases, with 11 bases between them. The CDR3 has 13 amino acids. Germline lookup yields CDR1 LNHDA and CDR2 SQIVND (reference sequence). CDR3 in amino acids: CASSWEGGTEAFF. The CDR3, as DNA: TGTGCCAGTAGTTGGGAGGGAGGCACTGAAGCTTTCTTT.

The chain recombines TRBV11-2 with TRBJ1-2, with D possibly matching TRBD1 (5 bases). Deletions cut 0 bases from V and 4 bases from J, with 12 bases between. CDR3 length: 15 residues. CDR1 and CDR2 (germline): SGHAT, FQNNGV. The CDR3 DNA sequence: TGTGCCAGCAGCTTAGATGTACAGGACTCCTATGGCTACACCTTC. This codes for CASSLDVQDSYGYTF.

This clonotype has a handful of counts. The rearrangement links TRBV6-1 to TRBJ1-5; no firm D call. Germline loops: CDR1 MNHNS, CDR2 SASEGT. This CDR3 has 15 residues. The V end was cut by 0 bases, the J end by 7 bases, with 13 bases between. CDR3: CASSEARPKRQPQHF. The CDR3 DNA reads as TGTGCCAGCAGTGAAGCGCGGCCGAAGCGCCAGCCCCAGCATTTT.

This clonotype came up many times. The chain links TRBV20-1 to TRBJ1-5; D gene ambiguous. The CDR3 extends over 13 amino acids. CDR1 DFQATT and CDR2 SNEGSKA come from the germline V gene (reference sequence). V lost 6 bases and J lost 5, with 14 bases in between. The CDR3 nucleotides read TGCAGTGCGCGTCGAACCACGGATCAGCCCCAGCATTTT. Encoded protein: CSARRTTDQPQHF.

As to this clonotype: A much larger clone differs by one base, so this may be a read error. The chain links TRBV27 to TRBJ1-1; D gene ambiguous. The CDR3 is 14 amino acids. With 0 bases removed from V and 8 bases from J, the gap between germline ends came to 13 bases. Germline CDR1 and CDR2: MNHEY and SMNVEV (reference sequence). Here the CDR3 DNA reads TGTGCCAGCAGTTTATCGAGCACCCCTGCGGAAGCTTTCTTT. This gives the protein CASSLSSTPAEAFF.